The clone carrying this TCR beta chain came up many times. The sample originates from a study of T cells in Graves' hyperthyroidism and ophthalmopathy. RNA transcripts provided the source from which TCR beta CDR3 regions were amplified. The TCR CDR3 first-round RT-PCR relied on the HTBI primer set. TCRdb ran MiXCR on the multiplex PCR reads and lists one entry per CDR3 protein. This repertoire shows approximately 520,000 distinct CDR3 sequences, less than 25% found once; its top ten account for more than 20%. The TCR comes from a man aged 18-30 years with Graves' hyperthyroidism. The source material was blood.

DNA of the CDR3: TGCAGTGCCCAGAGCGGGGCAGCCCAAGAGACCCAGTACTTC. Translating gives CSAQSGAAQETQYF. This chain connects TRBV20-1 to TRBJ2-5; 7 nucleotides align to TRBD2. The CDR3 spans 14 residues. Germline values: CDR1 DFQATT, CDR2 SNEGSKA (reference sequence). Losses at the gene ends were 6 bases for V and 1 base for J; bases not matched to a gene: 8.